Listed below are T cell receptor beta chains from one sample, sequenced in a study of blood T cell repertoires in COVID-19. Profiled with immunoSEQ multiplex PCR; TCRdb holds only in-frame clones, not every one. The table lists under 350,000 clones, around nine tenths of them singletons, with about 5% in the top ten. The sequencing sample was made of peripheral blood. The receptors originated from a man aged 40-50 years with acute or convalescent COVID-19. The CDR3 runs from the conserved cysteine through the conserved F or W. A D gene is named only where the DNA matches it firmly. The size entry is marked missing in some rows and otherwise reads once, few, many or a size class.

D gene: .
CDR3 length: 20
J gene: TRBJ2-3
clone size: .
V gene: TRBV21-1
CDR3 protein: CASSKPNQTLDRGAADTQYF
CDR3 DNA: TGTGCCAGCAGCAAACCGAACCAAACCCTCGACAGGGGGGCAGCAGATACGCAGTATTTT

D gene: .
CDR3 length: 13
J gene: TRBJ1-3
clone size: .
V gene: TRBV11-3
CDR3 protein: CASSDDRGNTIYF
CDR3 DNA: TGTGCCAGCAGCGATGACAGGGGAAACACCATATATTTT

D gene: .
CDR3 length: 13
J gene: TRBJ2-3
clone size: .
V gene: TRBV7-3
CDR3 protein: CASSPARLNTQYF
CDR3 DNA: TGTGCCAGCAGCCCTGCCCGACTAAATACGCAGTATTTT

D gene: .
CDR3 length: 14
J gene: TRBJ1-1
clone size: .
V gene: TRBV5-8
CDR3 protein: CASSTWNPGTEAFF
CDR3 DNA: TGTGCCAGCAGCACTTGGAATCCGGGCACTGAAGCTTTCTTT

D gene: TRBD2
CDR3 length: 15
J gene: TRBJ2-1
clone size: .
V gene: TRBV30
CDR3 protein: CAWSALAGGKGEQFF
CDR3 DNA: TGTGCCTGGAGCGCCTTAGCGGGGGGCAAGGGTGAGCAGTTCTTC

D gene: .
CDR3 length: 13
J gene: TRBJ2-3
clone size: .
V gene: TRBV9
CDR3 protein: CASSVIIADTQYF
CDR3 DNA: TGTGCCAGCAGCGTAATTATCGCAGATACGCAGTATTTT

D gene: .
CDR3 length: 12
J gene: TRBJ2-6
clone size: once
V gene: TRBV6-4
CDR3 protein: CATRGKHNVLTF
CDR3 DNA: TGTGCCACCCGGGGAAAGCACAACGTCCTGACTTTC

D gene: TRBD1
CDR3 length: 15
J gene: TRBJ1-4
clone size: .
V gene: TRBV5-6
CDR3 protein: CASSSRQGANEKLFF
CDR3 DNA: TGTGCCAGCAGCTCAAGACAGGGGGCTAATGAAAAACTGTTTTTT

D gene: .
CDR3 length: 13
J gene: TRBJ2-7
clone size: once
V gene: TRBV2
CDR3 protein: CASSEVHTYEQYF
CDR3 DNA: TGTGCCAGCAGTGAAGTACACACATACGAGCAGTACTTC

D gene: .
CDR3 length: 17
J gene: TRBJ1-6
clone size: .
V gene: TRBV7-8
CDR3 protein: CASSLGFLDNYNSPLHF
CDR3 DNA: TGTGCCAGCAGCTTAGGGTTTTTGGACAACTATAATTCACCCCTCCACTTT

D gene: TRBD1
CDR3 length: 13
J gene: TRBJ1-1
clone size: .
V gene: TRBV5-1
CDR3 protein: CASSRQGNTEAFF
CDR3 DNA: TGCGCCAGCAGCAGACAGGGAAACACTGAAGCTTTCTTT

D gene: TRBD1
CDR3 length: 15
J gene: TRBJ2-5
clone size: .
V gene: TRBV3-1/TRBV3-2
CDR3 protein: CASSRTGGGHIDQYF
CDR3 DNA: TGTGCCAGCAGCCGGACAGGGGGTGGGCACATTGACCAGTACTTC

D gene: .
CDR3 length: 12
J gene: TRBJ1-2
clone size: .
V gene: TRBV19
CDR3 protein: CASSMRGNGYTF
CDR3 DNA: TGTGCCAGTAGTATGCGGGGAAATGGCTACACCTTC

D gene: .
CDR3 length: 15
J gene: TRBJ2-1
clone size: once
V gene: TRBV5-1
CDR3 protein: CASSLTGPPYNEQFF
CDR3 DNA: TGCGCCAGCAGCTTGACAGGACCACCTTACAATGAGCAGTTCTTC

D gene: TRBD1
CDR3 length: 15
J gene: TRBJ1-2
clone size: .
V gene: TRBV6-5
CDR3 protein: CASAPGTGRRDGYTF
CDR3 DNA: TGTGCCAGCGCCCCCGGGACAGGGAGGAGGGATGGCTACACCTTC

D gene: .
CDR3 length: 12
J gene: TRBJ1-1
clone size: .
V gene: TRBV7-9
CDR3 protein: CASSLERTEAFF
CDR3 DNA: TGTGCCAGCAGCCTAGAGAGGACAGAAGCTTTCTTT

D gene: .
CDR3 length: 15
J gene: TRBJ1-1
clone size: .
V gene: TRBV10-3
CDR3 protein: CAISESLRVNTEAFF
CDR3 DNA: TGTGCCATCAGTGAGTCGCTACGGGTGAACACTGAAGCTTTCTTT

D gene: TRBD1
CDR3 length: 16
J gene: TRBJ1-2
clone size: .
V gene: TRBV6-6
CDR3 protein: CASSYTTTGVGYGYTF
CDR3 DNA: TGTGCCAGCAGTTACACTACCACAGGGGTGGGCTATGGCTACACCTTC

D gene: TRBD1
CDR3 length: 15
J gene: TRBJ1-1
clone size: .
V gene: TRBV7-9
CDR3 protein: CASSYSGTVGTEAFF
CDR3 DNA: TGTGCCAGCAGCTACTCCGGGACAGTTGGCACTGAAGCTTTCTTT

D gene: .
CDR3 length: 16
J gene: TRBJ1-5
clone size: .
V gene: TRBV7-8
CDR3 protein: CASSLEGLLSNQPQHF
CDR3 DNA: TGTGCCAGCAGCTTAGAGGGGCTCCTTAGCAATCAGCCCCAGCATTTT

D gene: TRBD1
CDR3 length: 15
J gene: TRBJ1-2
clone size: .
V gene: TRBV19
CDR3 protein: CASSTWDRGLGGYTF
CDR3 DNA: TGTGCCAGTAGTACCTGGGACAGGGGGCTAGGAGGCTACACCTTC

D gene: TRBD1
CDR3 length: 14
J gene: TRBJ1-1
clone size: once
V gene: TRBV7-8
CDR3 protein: CASSRVQGATEAFF
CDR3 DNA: TGTGCCAGCAGCCGAGTACAGGGGGCCACTGAAGCTTTCTTT

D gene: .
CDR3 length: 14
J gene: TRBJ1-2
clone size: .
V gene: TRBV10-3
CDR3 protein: CAISESQAGEGYTF
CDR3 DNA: TGTGCCATCAGTGAGTCTCAAGCGGGGGAAGGCTACACCTTC

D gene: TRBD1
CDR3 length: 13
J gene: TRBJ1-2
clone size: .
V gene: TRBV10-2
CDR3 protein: CASRAGTGEWATF
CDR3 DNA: TGCGCCAGCAGAGCCGGGACAGGGGAATGGGCCACCTTC

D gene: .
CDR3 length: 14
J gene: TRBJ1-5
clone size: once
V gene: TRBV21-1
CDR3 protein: CASSNRPDTLPQHF
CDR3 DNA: TGTGCCAGCAGCAATCGGCCAGACACTCTTCCCCAGCATTTT

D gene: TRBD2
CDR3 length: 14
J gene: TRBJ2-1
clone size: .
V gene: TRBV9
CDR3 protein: CASSLAGALNEQFF
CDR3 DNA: TGTGCCAGCTCACTAGCGGGTGCACTCAATGAGCAGTTCTTC

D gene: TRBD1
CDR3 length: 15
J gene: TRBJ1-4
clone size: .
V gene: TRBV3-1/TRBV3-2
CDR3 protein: CASSQGTGQNEKLFF
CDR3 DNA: TGTGCCAGCAGCCAAGGGACAGGCCAGAATGAAAAACTGTTTTTT

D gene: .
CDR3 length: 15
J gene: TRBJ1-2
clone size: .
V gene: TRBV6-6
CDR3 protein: CASIPVPTANYGYTF
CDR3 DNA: TGTGCCAGCATCCCCGTCCCAACGGCTAACTATGGCTACACCTTC

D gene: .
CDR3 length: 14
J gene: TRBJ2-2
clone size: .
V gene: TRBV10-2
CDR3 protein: CASLLEGRAGELFF
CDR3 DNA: TGCGCCAGCCTCCTGGAGGGTAGAGCCGGGGAGCTGTTTTTT

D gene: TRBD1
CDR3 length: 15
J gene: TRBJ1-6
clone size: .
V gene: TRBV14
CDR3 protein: CASSQLDRGNSPLHF
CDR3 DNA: TGTGCCAGCAGCCAGCTGGACAGGGGAAATTCACCCCTCCACTTT

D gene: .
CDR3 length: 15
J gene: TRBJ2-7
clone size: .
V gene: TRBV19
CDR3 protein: CASSIRQQGLGEQYF
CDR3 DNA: TGTGCCAGTAGTATACGACAACAGGGCTTGGGCGAGCAGTACTTC

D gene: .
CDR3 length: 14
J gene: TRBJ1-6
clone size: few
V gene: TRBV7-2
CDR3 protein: CASSLDGYNSPLHF
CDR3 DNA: TGTGCCAGCAGCTTAGACGGGTATAATTCACCCCTCCACTTT

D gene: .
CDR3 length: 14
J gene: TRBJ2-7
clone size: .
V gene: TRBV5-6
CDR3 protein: CASSFLGRNYEQYF
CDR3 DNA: TGTGCCAGCAGCTTCTTAGGGAGGAACTACGAGCAGTACTTC

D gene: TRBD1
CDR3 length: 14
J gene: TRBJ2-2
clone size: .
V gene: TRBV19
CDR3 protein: CASSHRGLTGELFF
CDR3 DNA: TGTGCCAGTAGCCACAGGGGTCTCACCGGGGAGCTGTTTTTT

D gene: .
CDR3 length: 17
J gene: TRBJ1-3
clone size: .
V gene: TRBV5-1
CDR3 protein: CASSFYSQGQGGNTIYF
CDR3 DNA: TGCGCCAGCAGCTTTTATTCCCAGGGGCAAGGTGGAAACACCATATATTTT

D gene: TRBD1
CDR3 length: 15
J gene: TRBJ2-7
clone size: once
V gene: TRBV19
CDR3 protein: CASSSPGTAIYEQYF
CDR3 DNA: TGTGCCAGTAGTTCCCCCGGGACAGCTATCTACGAGCAGTACTTC

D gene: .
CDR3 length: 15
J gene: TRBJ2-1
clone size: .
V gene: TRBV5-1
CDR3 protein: CASSSYSPGYNEQFF
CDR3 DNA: TGCGCCAGCAGCTCATATTCACCGGGGTACAATGAGCAGTTCTTC

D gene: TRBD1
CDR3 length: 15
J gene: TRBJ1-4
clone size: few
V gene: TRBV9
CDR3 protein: CASSSGQGADEKLFF
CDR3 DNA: TGTGCCAGCAGCTCCGGACAGGGGGCGGACGAAAAACTGTTTTTT

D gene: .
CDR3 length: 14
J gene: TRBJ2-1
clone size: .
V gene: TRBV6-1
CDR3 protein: CASSEARGVDEQFF
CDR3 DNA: TGTGCCAGCAGTGAAGCTAGGGGCGTTGATGAGCAGTTCTTC